A single sample gave rise to the 10 T cell receptor beta chains below, sequenced in a study of cytomegalovirus exposure and HLA in healthy donors. Primers included in the PCR were 60 Vbeta and 13 Jbeta primers. TCRdb's table, derived via immunoSEQ multiplex PCR, lists solely in-frame clones and lacks some. The sample includes under 200,000 clones, 82% of them seen just once. Sequenced input: PBMCs. All receptors derive from a male donor in good health and CMV-seropositive.

V and J are TRBV14 and TRBJ2-1; a possible D gene is TRBD2 (7 bases). The CDR3 loop spans 19 amino acids. Germline V CDR1 and CDR2: SGHDN, FVKESK. V lost 4 bases and J 8 bases, leaving 30 bases between the germline ends. The CDR3 nucleotides read TGTGCCAGCAGCCTCGTTGTGGGGGGGCGGCGGGGGAATTCCGATGAGCAGTTCTTC. It encodes CASSLVVGGRRGNSDEQFF.

The chain employs TRBV14 and TRBJ1-1; D is possibly TRBD1 (5 bases). CDR1 and CDR2 (germline): SGHDN, FVKESK. This CDR3 contains 18 residues. Trimming removed 5 bases at V and 0 bases at J, with 22 bases between. The DNA of the CDR3 is TGTGCCAGCAGCAAAAGATTTGGGATGGGGGGGTTGAACACTGAAGCTTTCTTT. Protein product: CASSKRFGMGGLNTEAFF.

The chain couples TRBV18 to TRBJ2-7; D may be TRBD2 (5 bases). CDR1 is KGHSH, CDR2 LQKENI, per germline. The ends were cut back, 5 bases at V and 5 bases at J, with 10 bases in the middle. The CDR3 totals 12 residues. The CDR3 nucleotides read TGTGCCAGCTCAGAGGGTGGCCACGAGCAGTACTTC. Its protein is CASSEGGHEQYF. Combining the CDR3 with reference TRBV18 and TRBJ2-7 gives the whole variable domain NAGVMQNPRHLVRRRGQEARLRCSPMKGHSHVYWYRQLPEEGLKFMVYLQKENIIDESGMPKERFSAEFPKEGPSILRIQQVVRGDSAAYFCASSEGGHEQYFGPGTRLTVT.

The V and J genes are TRBV4-3 and TRBJ2-1; possibly TRBD1 for D (6 bases). Trimming removed 4 bases at V and 0 bases at J, with 19 bases between. This CDR3 contains 18 residues. Germline values: CDR1 LGHNA, CDR2 YSLEER. In DNA, the CDR3 is TGCGCCAGCAGCCTCCCGGGACACATCCCTCGCTCCTACAATGAGCAGTTCTTC. It is translated as CASSLPGHIPRSYNEQFF.

The chain combines TRBV5-1 with TRBJ2-1; D perhaps matches TRBD2 (6 bases). CDR3 size: 15 residues. The V gene lost 4 bases and the J gene lost 4 bases, with 15 bases spanning the gap. CDR1 is SGHRS and CDR2 is YFSETQ in the germline V gene. This CDR3 is CASSITGGEYNEQFF. The CDR3 DNA sequence: TGCGCCAGCAGCATCACGGGCGGGGAATACAATGAGCAGTTCTTC.

This clone has a single count. The V and J genes are TRBV5-1 and TRBJ2-2; D is unresolved. This CDR3 has 14 amino acids. CDR1 and CDR2 (germline): SGHRS, YFSETQ. The V gene lost 0 bases and the J gene lost 3 bases, with 6 bases spanning the gap. The CDR3 nucleotides read TGCGCCAGCAGCTTGGTTTCGGACACCGGGGAGCTGTTTTTT. Translated: CASSLVSDTGELFF.

V and J are TRBV18 and TRBJ2-7, with D unresolved. Trimming took off 1 base at V and 4 bases at J, with 11 bases between the two ends. Germline V gene sequence: CDR1 KGHSH, CDR2 LQKENI. The CDR3 has 14 amino acids. The CDR3: CASSPLTETYEQYF. The CDR3 DNA sequence: TGTGCCAGCTCACCACTTACCGAAACTTACGAGCAGTACTTC. The full variable domain, with the rest looked up from reference TRBV18 and TRBJ2-7, is NAGVMQNPRHLVRRRGQEARLRCSPMKGHSHVYWYRQLPEEGLKFMVYLQKENIIDESGMPKERFSAEFPKEGPSILRIQQVVRGDSAAYFCASSPLTETYEQYFGPGTRLTVT.

This clone occurred a few times. V usage is TRBV10-1 and J usage is TRBJ1-2, with 8 bases that match TRBD1. CDR1 WNHNN and CDR2 SYGVQD come from the germline V gene (reference sequence). Losses at the gene ends were 3 bases for V and 7 bases for J; bases not matched to a gene: 4. CDR3 length equals 13 residues. The CDR3 spells CASSEGQGGGYTF. As DNA, the CDR3 is TGCGCCAGCAGTGAAGGACAGGGTGGTGGCTACACCTTC.

The chain has TRBV6-6 and TRBJ2-7; 7 bases fit TRBD1. Germline lookup yields CDR1 MNHNY and CDR2 SVGAGI (reference sequence). This CDR3 comprises 14 residues. V trimming: 5 bases; J trimming: 6 bases; junction bases outside the gene matches: 10. The CDR3 protein is CASSPPGQRREQYF. CDR3 DNA: TGTGCCAGCAGTCCACCGGGACAGAGGCGCGAGCAGTACTTC.

A single count supports this clone. Distinct nucleotide sequences in the sample also encode this CDR3. The chain uses TRBV6-1 and TRBJ1-1, with 7 nucleotides matching TRBD1. The CDR3 extends over 14 amino acids. Per germline, CDR1 MNHNS and CDR2 SASEGT. The V and J ends lost 5 bases and 1 base, in that order; junction bases with no gene match: 4. CDR3 DNA sequence: TGTGCCAGCAGTAGAACAGGGGAGAACACTGAAGCTTTCTTT. Its protein is CASSRTGENTEAFF.